One sample yielded the 10 T cell receptor beta chains listed below, sequenced in a study of regulatory T cells in long-lasting Graves disease. The time point is: persistent/refractory GD, antithyroid drugs over 5 years with positive TRAb. Extracted PBMC RNA gave rise to the TCR library. The authors built TCR beta libraries using iRepertoire HTBI primers and Arm-PCR of CDR3 regions. TCRdb independently ran MiXCR on the multiplex PCR reads; one entry per CDR3 protein. Found here are fewer than 550,000 distinct CDR3 sequences, about 22% of them singletons; the top ten hold 7% to 9%. This material consisted of peripheral blood mononuclear cells (PBMCs), taken when the disease was refractory, from a patient treated with antithyroid drugs. The source of these receptors is a female donor with Graves disease.

The CDR3 spells CASSLAFRDEQYF. In DNA, the CDR3 is TGCGCCAGCAGCTTGGCGTTTAGGGACGAGCAGTACTTC. This chain uses TRBV5-1 with TRBJ2-7, with no clear D. Trimming removed 0 bases from V and 5 bases from J, with 9 bases in between. Germline V CDR1 and CDR2: SGHRS, YFSETQ. The CDR3 has 13 amino acids.

V gene TRBV6-4 combines with J gene TRBJ2-4; D is ambiguous. CDR1 and CDR2 from the germline V gene are MRHNA and SNTAGT. V was clipped by 5 bases and J by 6 bases, with 14 bases between them. The CDR3 loop spans 14 amino acids. CDR3 sequence (DNA): TGTGCCAGCAGTCCTGATCGTACCCTAAACATTCAGTACTTC. This encodes CASSPDRTLNIQYF.

This clonotype was observed a few times. The V gene is TRBV7-8, the J gene TRBJ2-2; no reliable D call. This CDR3 region has 16 residues. Germline values: CDR1 SGHVS, CDR2 FQNEAQ. Between the trimmed V and J ends, which lost 1 base and 1 base, there was a span of 10 bases. DNA for the CDR3: TGTGCCAGCAGCTTAGGACGTCCTGGGAACACCGGGGAGCTGTTTTTT. It yields the protein CASSLGRPGNTGELFF. The variable domain in full, with the rest retrieved from reference TRBV7-8 and TRBJ2-2, is GAGVSQSPRYKVAKRGQDVALRCDPISGHVSLFWYQQALGQGPEFLTYFQNEAQLDKSGLPSDRFFAERPEGSVSTLKIQRTQQEDSAVYLCASSLGRPGNTGELFFGEGSRLTVL.

This clonotype was counted ten times or more. The V and J genes are TRBV7-9 and TRBJ1-2; no definite D call. Per the germline V gene, CDR1 is SEHNR and CDR2 is FQNEAQ (reference sequence). The V gene lost 5 bases and the J gene lost 7 bases, with 17 bases spanning the gap. This CDR3 has 14 residues. This chain's CDR3 is CASSPPAGWPGYTF. DNA for the CDR3: TGTGCCAGCAGCCCCCCCGCGGGGTGGCCTGGCTACACCTTC.

The gene calls are TRBV7-2 and TRBJ1-5, with D tentatively TRBD1 (6 bases). This CDR3 has 15 amino acids. Germline-derived CDR1 and CDR2 are SGHTA and FQGNSA. V was clipped by 4 bases and J by 6 bases, with 16 bases between them. CDR3 DNA: TGTGCCAGCAGCTCTTCAACAGGGTTCAGTCAGCCCCAGCATTTT. It translates to CASSSSTGFSQPQHF.

This clonotype appeared a few times. This sequence joins TRBV6-1 and TRBJ2-7, with TRBD1 identical over 7 bases. The CDR3 has 17 amino acids. V trimming: 0 bases; J trimming: 3 bases; junction bases outside the gene matches: 11. Germline values: CDR1 MNHNS, CDR2 SASEGT. The CDR3 sequence: CASSEALRDSQNYEQYF. The DNA of the CDR3 is TGTGCCAGCAGTGAAGCGCTTCGGGACAGTCAAAACTACGAGCAGTACTTC.

The chain uses TRBV7-9 and TRBJ1-4; maybe TRBD1 (6 bases). CDR3 length: 16 amino acids. The V and J ends lost 4 bases and 5 bases respectively, with 17 bases between them. Germline lookup yields CDR1 SEHNR and CDR2 FQNEAQ (reference sequence). The CDR3 DNA reads TGTGCCAGCAGCTCACAACCCGGGACACAGAATGAAAAACTGTTTTTT. Its protein is CASSSQPGTQNEKLFF.

The chain is built from TRBV4-1 and TRBJ2-3, with D maybe TRBD2 (5 bases). CDR1 is MGHRA, CDR2 YSYEKL, per germline. Trimming shortened V by 0 bases and J by 0 bases, and 10 bases separated the two germline ends. The CDR3 contains 16 residues. The DNA for the CDR3 is TGCGCCAGCAGCCAAGATGGAGGAATTAGCACAGATACGCAGTATTTT. This encodes CASSQDGGISTDTQYF.

The chain has TRBV5-1 and TRBJ2-5; TRBD1 is a possible D gene (6 bases). With 4 bases removed from V and 1 base from J, the gap between germline ends came to 14 bases. The CDR3 covers 15 residues. In germline, CDR1 is SGHRS, CDR2 YFSETQ. Written as DNA, the CDR3 is TGCGCCAGCAGCATGGGGGCCTCACTCCAAGAGACCCAGTACTTC. Translated, it gives CASSMGASLQETQYF.

This chain uses TRBV29-1 with TRBJ2-4; D uncertain. Trimming shortened V by 6 bases and J by 3 bases, and 9 bases separated the two germline ends. Germline-derived CDR1 and CDR2 are SQVTM and ANQGSEA. CDR3 length equals 12 residues. DNA of the CDR3: TGCAGCGTCAGTAGCAGCAAAAACATTCAGTACTTC. It encodes CSVSSSKNIQYF.